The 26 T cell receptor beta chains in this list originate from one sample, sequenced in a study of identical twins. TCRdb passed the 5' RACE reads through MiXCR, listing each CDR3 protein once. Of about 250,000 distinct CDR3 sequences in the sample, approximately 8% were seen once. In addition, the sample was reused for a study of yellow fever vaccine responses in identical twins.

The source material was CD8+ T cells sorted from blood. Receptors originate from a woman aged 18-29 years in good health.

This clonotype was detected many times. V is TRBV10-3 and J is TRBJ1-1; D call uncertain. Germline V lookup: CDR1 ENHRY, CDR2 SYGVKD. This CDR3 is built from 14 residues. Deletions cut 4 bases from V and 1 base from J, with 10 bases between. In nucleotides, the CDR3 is TGTGCCATCAGTGGTGGCAGGACGAACACTGAAGCTTTCTTT. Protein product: CAISGGRTNTEAFF.

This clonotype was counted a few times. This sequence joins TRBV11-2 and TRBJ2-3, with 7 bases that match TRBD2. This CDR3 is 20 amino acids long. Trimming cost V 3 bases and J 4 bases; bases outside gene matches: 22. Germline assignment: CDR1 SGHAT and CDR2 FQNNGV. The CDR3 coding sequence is TGTGCCAGCAGCTTTTTCGTGCGCGGGAGACTAAGGTGGCACCCAGATACGCAGTATTTT. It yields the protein CASSFFVRGRLRWHPDTQYF.

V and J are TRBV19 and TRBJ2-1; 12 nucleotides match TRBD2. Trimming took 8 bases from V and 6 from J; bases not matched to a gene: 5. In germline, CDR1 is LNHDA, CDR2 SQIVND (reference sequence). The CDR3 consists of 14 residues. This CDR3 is CASRLAGAPNEQFF. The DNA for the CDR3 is TGTGCCAGTCGACTAGCGGGAGCCCCCAATGAGCAGTTCTTC.

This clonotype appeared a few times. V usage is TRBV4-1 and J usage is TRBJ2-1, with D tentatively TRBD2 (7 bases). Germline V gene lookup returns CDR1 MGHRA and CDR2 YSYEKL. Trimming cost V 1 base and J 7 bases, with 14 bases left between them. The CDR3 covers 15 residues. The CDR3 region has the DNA TGCGCCAGCAGCCAAGTTGGGGGGGCCCCGAATGAGCAGTTCTTC. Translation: CASSQVGGAPNEQFF.

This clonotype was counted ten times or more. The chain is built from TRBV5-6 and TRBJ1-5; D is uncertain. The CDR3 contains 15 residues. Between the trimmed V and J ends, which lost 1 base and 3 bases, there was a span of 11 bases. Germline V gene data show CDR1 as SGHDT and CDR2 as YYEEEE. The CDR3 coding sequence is TGTGCCAGCAGCTTGTCGCCGGGTCTCAATCAGCCCCAGCATTTT. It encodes CASSLSPGLNQPQHF.

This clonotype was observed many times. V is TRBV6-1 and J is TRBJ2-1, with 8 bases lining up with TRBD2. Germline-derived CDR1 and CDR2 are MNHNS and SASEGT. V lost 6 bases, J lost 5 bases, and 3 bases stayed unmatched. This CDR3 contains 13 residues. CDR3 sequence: CASSQRENNEQFF. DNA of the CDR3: TGTGCCAGCAGCCAGCGGGAGAACAATGAGCAGTTCTTC.

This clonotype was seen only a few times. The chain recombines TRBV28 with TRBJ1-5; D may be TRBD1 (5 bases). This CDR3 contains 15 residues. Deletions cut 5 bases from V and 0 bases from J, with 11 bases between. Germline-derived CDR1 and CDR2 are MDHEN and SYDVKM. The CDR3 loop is CASSPLRGSNQPQHF. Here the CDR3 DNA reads TGTGCCAGCAGTCCGCTAAGGGGTAGCAATCAGCCCCAGCATTTT.

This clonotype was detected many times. CDR3 loop: CASSSTMTQYF. CDR3 DNA sequence: TGTGCCAGCAGCTCGACTATGACCCAGTACTTC. The gene calls are TRBV7-9 and TRBJ2-5, with a possible D match to TRBD2 (5 bases). This CDR3 contains 11 residues. Germline V gene data show CDR1 as SEHNR and CDR2 as FQNEAQ (reference sequence). The V and J ends lost 4 bases and 7 bases respectively, with 7 bases between them.

The CDR3: CASTKGQGNLNEQFF. CDR3 DNA: TGTGCCAGCACCAAAGGGCAGGGGAACCTCAATGAGCAGTTCTTC. J is TRBJ2-1 and V is TRBV3-1; the D gene is possibly TRBD1 (6 bases). The germline CDR1 and CDR2 sequences are LGHDT and YNNKEL (reference sequence). The V end was cut by 7 bases, the J end by 6 bases, with 19 bases between. This CDR3 is built from 15 residues.

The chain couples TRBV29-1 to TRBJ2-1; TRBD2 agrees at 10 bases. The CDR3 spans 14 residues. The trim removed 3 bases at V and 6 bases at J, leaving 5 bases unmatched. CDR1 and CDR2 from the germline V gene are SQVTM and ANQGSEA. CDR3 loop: CSVDQRGGLNEQFF. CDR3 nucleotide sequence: TGCAGCGTTGACCAGCGGGGGGGCCTCAATGAGCAGTTCTTC.

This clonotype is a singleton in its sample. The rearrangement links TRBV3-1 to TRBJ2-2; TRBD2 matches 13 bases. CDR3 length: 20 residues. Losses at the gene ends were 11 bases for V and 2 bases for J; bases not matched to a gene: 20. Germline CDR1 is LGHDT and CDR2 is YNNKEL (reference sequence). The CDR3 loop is CASCKQVRLAGGQNTGELFF. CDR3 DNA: TGTGCCTCCTGCAAGCAGGTCCGACTAGCGGGGGGACAAAACACCGGGGAGCTGTTTTTT. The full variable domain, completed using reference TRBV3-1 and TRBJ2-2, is DTAVSQTPKYLVTQMGNDKSIKCEQNLGHDTMYWYKQDSKKFLKIMFSYNNKELIINETVPNRFSPKSPDKAHLNLHINSLELGDSAVYFCASCKQVRLAGGQNTGELFFGEGSRLTVL.

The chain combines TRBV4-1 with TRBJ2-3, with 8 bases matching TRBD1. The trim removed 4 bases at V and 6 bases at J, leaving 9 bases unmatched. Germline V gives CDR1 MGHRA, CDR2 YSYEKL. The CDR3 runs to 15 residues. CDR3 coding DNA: TGCGCCAGCAGCCTCACGTTCCAGGGGGCTGATACGCAGTATTTT. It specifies CASSLTFQGADTQYF.

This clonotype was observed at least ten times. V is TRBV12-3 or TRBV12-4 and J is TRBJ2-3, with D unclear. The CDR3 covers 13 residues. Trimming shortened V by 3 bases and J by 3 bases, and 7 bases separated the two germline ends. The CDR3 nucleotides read TGTGCCAGCAGTTTCTTCTGGACAGATACGCAGTATTTT. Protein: CASSFFWTDTQYF.

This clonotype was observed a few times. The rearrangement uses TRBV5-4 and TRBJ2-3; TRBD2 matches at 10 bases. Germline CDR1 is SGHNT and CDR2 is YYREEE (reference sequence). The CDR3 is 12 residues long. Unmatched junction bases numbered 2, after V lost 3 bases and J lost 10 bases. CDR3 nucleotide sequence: TGTGCCAGCAGCTCTAGCGGGAGTGCGCAGTATTTT. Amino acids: CASSSSGSAQYF.

As DNA, the CDR3 is TGTGCCAGCAGCGGGGGGCAGGGCACAGATACGCAGTATTTT. Translating it yields CASSGGQGTDTQYF. This chain links TRBV12-3 or TRBV12-4 with TRBJ2-3; tentatively, D is TRBD2 (7 bases). The CDR3 is made up of 14 amino acids. Between the trimmed V and J ends, which lost 6 bases and 1 base, there was a span of 11 bases.

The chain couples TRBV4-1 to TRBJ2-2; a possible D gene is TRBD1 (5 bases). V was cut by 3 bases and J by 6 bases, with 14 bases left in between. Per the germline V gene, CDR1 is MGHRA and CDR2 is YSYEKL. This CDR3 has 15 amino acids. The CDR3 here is CASSHARVGPGELFF. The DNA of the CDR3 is TGCGCCAGCAGCCACGCCAGGGTTGGCCCCGGGGAGCTGTTTTTT.

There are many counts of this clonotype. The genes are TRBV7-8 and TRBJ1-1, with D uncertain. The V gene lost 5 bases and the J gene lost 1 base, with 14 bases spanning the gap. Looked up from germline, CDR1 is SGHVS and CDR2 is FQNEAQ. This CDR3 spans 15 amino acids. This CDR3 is CASSPGPYRNTEAFF. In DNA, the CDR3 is TGTGCCAGCAGCCCAGGTCCATACAGGAACACTGAAGCTTTCTTT.

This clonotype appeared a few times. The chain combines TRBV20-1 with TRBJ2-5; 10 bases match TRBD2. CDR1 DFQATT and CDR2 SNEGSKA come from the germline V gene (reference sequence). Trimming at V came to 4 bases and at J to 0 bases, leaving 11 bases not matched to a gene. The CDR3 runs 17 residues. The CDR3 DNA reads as TGCAGTGCTACCGGCCTGGGTCTAGCGGGAGACCAAGAGACCCAGTACTTC. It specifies CSATGLGLAGDQETQYF.

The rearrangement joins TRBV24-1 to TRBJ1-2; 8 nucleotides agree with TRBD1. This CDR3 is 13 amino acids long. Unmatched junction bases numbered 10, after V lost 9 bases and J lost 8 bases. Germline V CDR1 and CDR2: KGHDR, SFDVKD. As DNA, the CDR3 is TGTGCCACCGAGACCGGGACAGGAGAAGGCTACACCTTC. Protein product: CATETGTGEGYTF.

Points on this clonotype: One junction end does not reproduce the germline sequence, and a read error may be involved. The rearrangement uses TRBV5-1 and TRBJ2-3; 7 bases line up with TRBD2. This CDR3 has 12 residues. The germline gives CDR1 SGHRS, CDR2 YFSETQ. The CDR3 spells CSSSLGGDTQDF. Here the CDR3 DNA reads TGCTCCAGCAGCTTGGGAGGGGATACCCAAGACTTT.

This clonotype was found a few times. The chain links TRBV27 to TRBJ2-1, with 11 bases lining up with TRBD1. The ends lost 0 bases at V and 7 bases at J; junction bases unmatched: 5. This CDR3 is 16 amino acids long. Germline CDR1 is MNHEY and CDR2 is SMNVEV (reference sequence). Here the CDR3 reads CASSLSGDRGFNEQFF. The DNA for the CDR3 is TGTGCCAGCAGTTTATCGGGGGACAGGGGGTTTAATGAGCAGTTCTTC.

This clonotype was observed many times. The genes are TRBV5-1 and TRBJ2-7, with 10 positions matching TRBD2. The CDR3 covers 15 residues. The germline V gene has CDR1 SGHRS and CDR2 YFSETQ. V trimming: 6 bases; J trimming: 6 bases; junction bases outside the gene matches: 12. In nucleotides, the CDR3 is TGCGCCAGCACGCCTTATGGGACTAGCGTTTCCGAGCAGTACTTC. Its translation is CASTPYGTSVSEQYF.

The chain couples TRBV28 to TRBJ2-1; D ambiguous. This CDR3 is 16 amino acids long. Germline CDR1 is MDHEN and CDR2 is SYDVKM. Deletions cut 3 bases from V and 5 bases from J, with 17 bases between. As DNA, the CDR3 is TGTGCCAGCAGTTTCGGAGTGCTGAGGTGGGACAATGAGCAGTTCTTC. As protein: CASSFGVLRWDNEQFF.

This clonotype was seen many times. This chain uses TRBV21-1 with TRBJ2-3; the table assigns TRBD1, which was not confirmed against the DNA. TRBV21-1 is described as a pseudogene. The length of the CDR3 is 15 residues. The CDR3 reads CASSKGYPGQDTQYF. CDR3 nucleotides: TGTGCCAGCAGCAAAGGTTATCCGGGCCAAGATACGCAGTATTTT.

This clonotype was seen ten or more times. The DNA for the CDR3 is TGTGCCAGCAGCTTGGACAGTCAAGAGACCCAGTACTTC. It translates to CASSLDSQETQYF. This rearrangement joins TRBV13 to TRBJ2-5; D may be TRBD1 (6 bases). This CDR3 region has 13 residues. The V end lost 3 bases, the J end lost 2 bases, and 7 bases lay between the germline ends. CDR1 PRHDT and CDR2 FYEKMQ come from the germline V gene (reference sequence).

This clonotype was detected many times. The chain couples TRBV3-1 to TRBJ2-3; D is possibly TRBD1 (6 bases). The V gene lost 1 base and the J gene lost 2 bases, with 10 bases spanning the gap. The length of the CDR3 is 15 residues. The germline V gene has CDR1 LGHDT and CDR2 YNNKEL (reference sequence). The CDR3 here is CASSQGQGNTDTQYF. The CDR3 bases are TGTGCCAGCAGCCAAGGGCAGGGGAACACAGATACGCAGTATTTT.